The T cell receptor beta chain under discussion was sequenced for a study of cytomegalovirus exposure and HLA in healthy donors. Study-wide results and caveats: Presence/absence analyses took donor sequencing depth as roughly uniform. A link between a missense DCLRE1C variant and TCR beta V- and J-gene trimming emerged from a later analysis.

In the case of this clone: The antigen is undetermined.

The germline gives CDR1 MNHEY, CDR2 SMNVEV (reference sequence). The V end was cut by 5 bases, the J end by 7 bases, with 24 bases between. The CDR3 is 17 amino acids. Primers for the PCR totalled 60 Vbeta and 13 Jbeta. Sequencing used immunoSEQ multiplex PCR; TCRdb keeps in-frame clones, though not all of them. The table records 150,000 to 200,000 clones, approximately 77% of them present only once. This receptor was obtained from a male donor in good health and CMV-seropositive. This chain connects TRBV27 to TRBJ1-5; the D gene is possibly TRBD1 (6 bases). Sequencing was done on a sample of PBMCs. CDR3 nucleotides: TGTGCCAGCAGTCCTTCCCCCTCACAGGGTTTAAGACAGCCCCAGCATTTT. The encoded protein is CASSPSPSQGLRQPQHF.